The 4 T cell receptor beta chains below were found in one sample sequenced in a study of blood T cell repertoires in COVID-19. Assay used: immunoSEQ multiplex PCR; TCRdb lists only in-frame clones, some missing. The data hold roughly 240,000 clones, with about four fifths observed a single time. Sequenced input: PBMCs or T cells enriched from blood (not recorded which). The receptors were sampled from a woman aged 40-49 years who had been exposed to COVID-19.

The chain employs TRBV7-6 and TRBJ2-7, with TRBD2 matching 10 bases. CDR1 and CDR2 (germline): SGHVS, FNYEAQ. The CDR3 runs to 18 residues. Losses at the gene ends were 1 base for V and 4 bases for J; bases not matched to a gene: 13. As DNA, the CDR3 is TGTGCCAGCAGCTTAGGTGGAAGCGGGGGGGCCCGGGGGTACGAGCAGTACTTC. Protein product: CASSLGGSGGARGYEQYF.

The rearrangement uses TRBV5-5 and TRBJ1-2; possibly TRBD1 for D (6 bases). This CDR3 region has 14 residues. V was cut by 0 bases and J by 4 bases, with 10 bases left in between. The germline V gene encodes CDR1 SGHKS and CDR2 YYEKEE (reference sequence). The CDR3 DNA is TGTGCCAGCAGCTTGGATGGACAGCCCTATGGCTACACCTTC. It encodes CASSLDGQPYGYTF.

The J gene is TRBJ2-7, the V gene TRBV19; 9 nucleotides align to TRBD1. Trimming at V came to 3 bases and at J to 2 bases, leaving 2 bases not matched to a gene. Looked up from germline, CDR1 is LNHDA and CDR2 is SQIVND (reference sequence). This CDR3 has 14 residues. The CDR3 DNA is TGTGCCAGTAGTATCGACAGGGGGGCCTACGAGCAGTACTTC. Translated, it gives CASSIDRGAYEQYF.

The sample holds a few counts of this clone. The CDR3 region is CASSTRWGRAQGTDTQYF. The CDR3 nucleotides are TGTGCCAGCAGTACTAGGTGGGGGAGGGCTCAAGGCACAGATACGCAGTATTTT. The V and J genes are TRBV28 and TRBJ2-3, with TRBD2 matching 7 bases. The V gene's germline CDR1 is MDHEN and CDR2 SYDVKM. Trimming removed 5 bases from V and 1 base from J; junction bases left unmatched: 15. This CDR3 has 18 residues.